This record looks at one T cell receptor (beta chain) sequence and its context. The antigen is undetermined. This sample was taken from a study of OX40 agonist ivuxolimab in advanced cancers. Per germline, CDR1 SGHVS and CDR2 FNYEAQ. CDR3 length equals 16 residues. V trimming: 5 bases; J trimming: 1 base; junction bases outside the gene matches: 5. Study-wide results and caveats: People who partly responded at 0.1-3.0 mg/kg had some of the least clonal expansion seen. Circulating CD4+ and CD8+ T cells showed clonal expansion by week 6 at 0.1 to 3.0 mg/kg.

Data came from immunoSEQ multiplex PCR; TCRdb stores just in-frame clones and leaves some out. The profile shows tens of thousands of clones, roughly 80% of them singletons. The V call is TRBV7-6, the J call TRBJ2-2, with TRBD2 identical over 9 bases. The specimen comprised CD4+ or CD8+ T cells sorted from blood, sampled in a trial of the OX40 agonist ivuxolimab. The source of this sequence is an adult with an advanced solid tumor such as melanoma, head and neck, liver or kidney cancer. CDR3 DNA: TGTGCCAGCAGCCCAAGTAGCGGGAGGAACACCGGGGAGCTGTTTTTT. Translation: CASSPSSGRNTGELFF.